A selection of T cell receptor beta chains follows, all from one sample in a study of blood T cell repertoires in COVID-19. Profiled with immunoSEQ multiplex PCR; TCRdb holds only in-frame clones, not every one. The profile shows 150,000 or so clones, roughly 90% of them singletons. Sequencing was performed on peripheral blood. All receptors come from a man aged 30 to 39 with COVID-19, enrolled during active disease. CDR3s include the opening cysteine and the closing phenylalanine or tryptophan. The order of the fields is J gene, D gene, V gene, clone size, CDR3 protein, CDR3 DNA. The D gene is left open where the match is weak. The size entry is marked missing in some rows and otherwise reads once, few, many or a size class.

J: TRBJ2-7; D: TRBD2; V: TRBV12-3/TRBV12-4; size: -; CDR3: CASSSGGNYEQYF; DNA: TGTGCCAGCAGTTCGGGGGGGAACTACGAGCAGTACTTC
J: TRBJ2-7; D: TRBD1; V: TRBV3-1/TRBV3-2; size: once; CDR3: CASSQVGQGGNEQYF; DNA: TGTGCCAGCAGCCAAGTAGGACAGGGGGGGAATGAGCAGTACTTC
J: TRBJ1-6; D: -; V: TRBV4-1; size: -; CDR3: CASSQGPRSSYNSPLHF; DNA: TGCGCCAGCAGCCAAGGACCGAGGAGCTCCTATAATTCACCCCTCCACTTT
J: TRBJ2-1; D: -; V: TRBV29-1; size: -; CDR3: CSVARGDNEQFF; DNA: TGCAGCGTTGCAAGGGGCGACAATGAGCAGTTCTTC
J: TRBJ2-1; D: TRBD2; V: TRBV6-5; size: -; CDR3: CASPRFGGSYNEQFF; DNA: TGTGCCAGCCCAAGGTTCGGGGGGTCTTACAATGAGCAGTTCTTC
J: TRBJ2-1; D: -; V: TRBV4-1; size: once; CDR3: CASSRSNRVNNEQFF; DNA: TGCGCCAGCAGCCGGTCGAACAGGGTCAACAATGAGCAGTTCTTC
J: TRBJ2-3; D: TRBD2; V: TRBV28; size: -; CDR3: CASSFQRGATDTQYF; DNA: TGTGCCAGCAGTTTCCAGCGGGGGGCCACAGATACGCAGTATTTT
J: TRBJ2-7; D: TRBD2; V: TRBV27; size: -; CDR3: CASRGLAGGRGYEQYF; DNA: TGTGCCAGCAGGGGACTAGCGGGAGGGCGGGGGTACGAGCAGTACTTC
J: TRBJ2-5; D: TRBD2; V: TRBV19; size: -; CDR3: CASTNQGLAGKGETQYF; DNA: TGTGCCAGTACCAACCAGGGACTAGCGGGGAAGGGAGAGACCCAGTACTTC
J: TRBJ2-3; D: TRBD2; V: TRBV28; size: -; CDR3: CASSLGLAGGASTDTQYF; DNA: TGTGCCAGCAGCCTAGGACTAGCGGGAGGAGCTTCCACAGATACGCAGTATTTT
J: TRBJ1-2; D: -; V: TRBV7-2; size: -; CDR3: CASSPQGGINYGYTF; DNA: TGTGCCAGCAGCCCACAGGGTGGTATTAACTATGGCTACACCTTC
J: TRBJ2-7; D: -; V: TRBV7-9; size: -; CDR3: CASSFRGFPAYEQYF; DNA: TGTGCCAGCAGCTTTCGGGGGTTCCCAGCCTACGAGCAGTACTTC
J: TRBJ1-5; D: -; V: TRBV19; size: -; CDR3: CASRISGYSNQPQHF; DNA: TGTGCCAGTAGGATCTCAGGGTATAGCAATCAGCCCCAGCATTTT
J: TRBJ1-2; D: TRBD1; V: TRBV6-1; size: -; CDR3: CASSEGGVRTGSVGYTF; DNA: TGTGCCAGCAGTGAAGGAGGAGTGAGGACAGGGTCGGTCGGCTACACCTTC
J: TRBJ1-2; D: -; V: TRBV7-2; size: -; CDR3: CASSYETRYGYTF; DNA: TGTGCCAGCAGCTATGAAACGCGCTATGGCTACACCTTC
J: TRBJ1-4; D: TRBD1; V: TRBV9; size: -; CDR3: CASSPGTGAWEKLFF; DNA: TGTGCCAGCAGCCCAGGGACAGGGGCTTGGGAAAAACTGTTTTTT
J: TRBJ2-7; D: TRBD1; V: TRBV27; size: -; CDR3: CASSQGQAYEQYF; DNA: TGTGCCAGCAGTCAAGGACAGGCATACGAGCAGTACTTC
J: TRBJ2-4; D: -; V: TRBV5-8; size: once; CDR3: CASSFYRVMDIQYF; DNA: TGTGCCAGCAGCTTTTACAGGGTCATGGACATTCAGTACTTC
J: TRBJ1-5; D: -; V: TRBV30; size: -; CDR3: CAWSYGALGEPQHF; DNA: TGTGCCTGGAGCTATGGGGCCCTTGGGGAGCCCCAGCATTTT
J: TRBJ2-1; D: TRBD1; V: TRBV20-1; size: -; CDR3: CSASAGQGAVTYNEQFF; DNA: TGCAGTGCTAGTGCGGGACAGGGGGCGGTCACCTACAATGAGCAGTTCTTC
J: TRBJ2-1; D: TRBD2; V: TRBV5-1; size: -; CDR3: CASSPRTSGGGYNEQFF; DNA: TGCGCCAGCAGCCCCCGGACTAGCGGGGGAGGTTACAATGAGCAGTTCTTC
J: TRBJ2-7; D: TRBD2; V: TRBV27; size: -; CDR3: CASSLTRLAGKSSYEQYF; DNA: TGTGCCAGCAGTTTAACCCGACTAGCGGGCAAAAGCTCCTACGAGCAGTACTTC
J: TRBJ2-2; D: TRBD2; V: TRBV5-4; size: -; CDR3: CASSLRLAVNTGELFF; DNA: TGTGCCAGCAGCCTGAGACTAGCGGTTAACACCGGGGAGCTGTTTTTT
J: TRBJ1-5; D: -; V: TRBV7-3; size: -; CDR3: CASSLDRSQHF; DNA: TGTGCCAGCAGCTTAGACAGGTCCCAGCATTTT
J: TRBJ2-7; D: -; V: TRBV4-3; size: -; CDR3: CASSQGGGSRHEQYF; DNA: TGCGCCAGCAGCCAAGGTGGTGGGAGTCGTCACGAGCAGTACTTC
J: TRBJ2-3; D: TRBD1; V: TRBV7-3; size: -; CDR3: CASSQGGTGILDTQYF; DNA: TGTGCCAGCAGCCAAGGGGGGACAGGGATATTAGATACGCAGTATTTT
J: TRBJ1-5; D: -; V: TRBV5-6; size: -; CDR3: CASSRPGGDQPQHF; DNA: TGTGCCAGCAGCCGCCCGGGAGGGGATCAGCCCCAGCATTTT
J: TRBJ1-4; D: -; V: TRBV30; size: once; CDR3: CASSRGLATNEKLFF; DNA: TGTGCCTCAAGCCGGGGGTTAGCGACTAATGAAAAACTGTTTTTT
J: TRBJ2-1; D: TRBD2; V: TRBV7-3; size: -; CDR3: CASSFSASGMGEQFF; DNA: TGTGCCAGCAGCTTCTCGGCTAGCGGGATGGGTGAGCAGTTCTTC
J: TRBJ1-1; D: TRBD1; V: TRBV6-6; size: once; CDR3: CASSYASGGQRTEAFF; DNA: TGTGCCAGCAGTTACGCCTCAGGGGGCCAAAGAACTGAAGCTTTCTTT
J: TRBJ1-4; D: -; V: TRBV6-5; size: -; CDR3: CASSYFQGREKLFF; DNA: TGTGCCAGCAGTTACTTTCAGGGGCGCGAAAAACTGTTTTTT
J: TRBJ1-4; D: -; V: TRBV2; size: -; CDR3: CASNQHSINEKLFF; DNA: TGTGCCAGCAACCAGCACAGTATTAATGAAAAACTGTTTTTT
J: TRBJ2-7; D: -; V: TRBV5-6; size: -; CDR3: CASSRYLSYEQYF; DNA: TGTGCCAGCAGCCGGTACCTCTCCTACGAGCAGTACTTC
J: TRBJ1-2; D: TRBD1; V: TRBV19; size: -; CDR3: CASGVQGAGGYTF; DNA: TGTGCCAGCGGGGTACAGGGGGCAGGTGGCTACACCTTC
J: TRBJ2-7; D: TRBD2; V: TRBV6-2/TRBV6-3; size: -; CDR3: CASTPPQRELSYEQYF; DNA: TGTGCCAGCACCCCCCCTCAGCGGGAGCTCTCCTACGAGCAGTACTTC
J: TRBJ1-1; D: TRBD1; V: TRBV5-1; size: -; CDR3: CASSSGQGGYTEAFF; DNA: TGCGCCAGCAGCTCCGGACAGGGCGGGTACACTGAAGCTTTCTTT
J: TRBJ1-6; D: TRBD1; V: TRBV18; size: -; CDR3: CASSPPQGEYSPLHF; DNA: TGTGCCAGCTCACCACCACAGGGGGAGTATTCACCCCTCCACTTT